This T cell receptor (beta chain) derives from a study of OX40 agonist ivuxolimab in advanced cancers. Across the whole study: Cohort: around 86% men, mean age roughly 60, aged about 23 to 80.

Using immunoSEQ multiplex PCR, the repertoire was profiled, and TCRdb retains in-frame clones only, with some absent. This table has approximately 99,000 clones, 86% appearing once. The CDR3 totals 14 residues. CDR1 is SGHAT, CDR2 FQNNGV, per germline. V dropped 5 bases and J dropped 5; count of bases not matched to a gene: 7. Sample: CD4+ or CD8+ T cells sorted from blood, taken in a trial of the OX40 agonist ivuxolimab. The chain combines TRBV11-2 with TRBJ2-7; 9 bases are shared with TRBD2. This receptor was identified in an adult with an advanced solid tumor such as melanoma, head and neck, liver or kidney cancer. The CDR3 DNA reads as TGTGCCAGCAGCCTGGGACTAGCCCCCCACGAGCAGTACTTC. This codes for CASSLGLAPHEQYF.